This T cell receptor beta chain came from a study of OX40 agonist ivuxolimab in advanced cancers. Study-level points and caveats: Expanded peripheral T-cell antigen specificity went undetermined. There were also nonresponders showing low normalized T-cell clonal expansion.

A remark on this clone: The antigen remains undetermined.

CDR1 LNHDA and CDR2 SQIVND come from the germline V gene (reference sequence). Trimming at V came to 6 bases and at J to 5 bases, leaving 8 bases not matched to a gene. The CDR3 sequence is 15 residues long. Profiled with immunoSEQ multiplex PCR; TCRdb holds only in-frame clones, not every one. The repertoire holds around 64,000 clones, with around 85% as singletons. The V and J genes are TRBV19 and TRBJ2-5; 11 bases line up with TRBD2. Source: CD4+ or CD8+ T cells sorted from blood, taken in a trial of the OX40 agonist ivuxolimab. This TCR derives from an adult with an advanced solid tumor such as melanoma, head and neck, liver or kidney cancer. The CDR3 here is CASRPLAGGSETQYF. The CDR3, as DNA: TGTGCCAGTAGACCGCTAGCGGGGGGCTCGGAGACCCAGTACTTC.